These T cell receptor beta chains were read from a single sample in a study of blood T cell repertoires in COVID-19. TCRdb's table, derived via immunoSEQ multiplex PCR, lists solely in-frame clones and lacks some. The sample lists over 250,000 clones, around 82% occurring once. Sequenced: peripheral blood. All receptors come from a woman aged 45-65 years who had recovered from COVID-19. The CDR3 runs from the conserved cysteine through the conserved F or W. The order of the fields is J gene, D gene, clone size, V gene, CDR3 DNA, CDR3 protein. D genes are given only for firm matches. Clone size is given for some rows only: seen once, a few or many times, or a class if the clone is expanded.

>TRBJ2-3|TRBD2|.|TRBV9
TGTGCCAGCAGCGTAGGCGGGAGGGCCGGGGGCACAGATACGCAGTATTTT
CASSVGGRAGGTDTQYF
>TRBJ1-1|.|.|TRBV19
TGTGCCAGTAGCGGGGGGTACTATCGGACTGAAGCTTTCTTT
CASSGGYYRTEAFF
>TRBJ1-1|.|.|TRBV20-1
TGCAGTGCTAGTCGTCAGGGCGACACTGAAGCTTTCTTT
CSASRQGDTEAFF
>TRBJ1-4|.|.|TRBV28
TGTGCCAGCAGAGGTCAGGGACATCATGAAAAACTGTTTTTT
CASRGQGHHEKLFF
>TRBJ2-5|TRBD1|.|TRBV7-9
TGTGCCAGCAGCAAGGGACAGGCGACTCAAGAGACCCAGTACTTC
CASSKGQATQETQYF
>TRBJ1-2|.|.|TRBV2
TGTGCCAGCAGTGAAGCGCTTTGGGGAGGTAGCTATGGCTACACCTTC
CASSEALWGGSYGYTF
>TRBJ1-4|TRBD1|.|TRBV28
TGTGCCAGCAGAGAACAGGGGTCCCGGGAAAAACTGTTTTTT
CASREQGSREKLFF
>TRBJ1-1|TRBD1|.|TRBV19
TGTGCCAGTAGTCCGGGACAGGGCTTACCTAAAGCTTTCTTT
CASSPGQGLPKAFF
>TRBJ2-1|TRBD2|.|TRBV9
TGTGCCAGCAGCGTAGGCCGGGGGGGGTACAATGAGCAGTTCTTC
CASSVGRGGYNEQFF
>TRBJ1-2|.|.|TRBV5-4
TGTGCCAGCAGCCCGTCCGGGGGGTTCGGCTATGGCTACACCTTC
CASSPSGGFGYGYTF
>TRBJ2-5|TRBD2|.|TRBV7-2
TGTGCCAGCAGCTTAAAAGTCAGCGGGGGACAAGAGACCCAGTACTTC
CASSLKVSGGQETQYF
>TRBJ2-7|.|.|TRBV28
TGTGCCAGCAGCCAGGCCTACGAGCAGTACTTC
CASSQAYEQYF
>TRBJ1-5|.|.|TRBV14
TGTGCCAGCAGCCAAGCATGGGAGGAAAATCAGCCCCAGCATTTT
CASSQAWEENQPQHF
>TRBJ2-7|TRBD1|.|TRBV28
TGTGCCAGCAGTTCCATCTACCCCGGACAGGAACACTCCTACGAGCAGTACTTC
CASSSIYPGQEHSYEQYF
>TRBJ1-2|TRBD1|once|TRBV28
TGTGCCAGCAGTTTTGGTGGGACAGCGAGATATGGCTACACCTTC
CASSFGGTARYGYTF
>TRBJ1-2|TRBD1|.|TRBV28
TGTGCCAGCAGTCCCAGACAGGGGGTGGTCGACTATGGCTACACCTTC
CASSPRQGVVDYGYTF
>TRBJ2-4|TRBD1|.|TRBV28
TGTGCCAGCAGTCCCCCGGGGACAGTTCTAGCCAAAAACATTCAGTACTTC
CASSPPGTVLAKNIQYF
>TRBJ2-7|.|.|TRBV7-9
TGTGCCAGCAGCCTCTTATACGAGCAGTACTTC
CASSLLYEQYF
>TRBJ2-4|.|.|TRBV3-1/TRBV3-2
TGTGCCAGCAGCCAAGAGCGGGACTCGATGATTCCCAAAAACATTCAGTACTTC
CASSQERDSMIPKNIQYF
>TRBJ1-6|.|.|TRBV24-1
TGTGCCACCAGTGATTTGCGCCTTCAGTCAGGCTGGGCTTGGCTCTCACCCCTCCACTTT
CATSDLRLQSGWAWLSPLHF
>TRBJ2-1|TRBD2|.|TRBV3-1/TRBV3-2
TGTGCCAGCAGCCGGACTAGCGGACGTAACAATGAGCAGTTCTTC
CASSRTSGRNNEQFF
>TRBJ1-5|TRBD1|.|TRBV6-2/TRBV6-3
TGTGCCAGCAGCCCCGACAGGGGGCGCCTCATCAATCAGCCCCAGCATTTT
CASSPDRGRLINQPQHF
>TRBJ2-1|.|.|TRBV5-6
TGTGCCAGCAGCTTCCCAGTAAGCAATGAGCAGTTCTTC
CASSFPVSNEQFF
>TRBJ1-3|.|.|TRBV5-1
TGCGCCAGCAGCCATGACAGTTACTCTGGAAACACCATATATTTT
CASSHDSYSGNTIYF
>TRBJ1-1|.|.|TRBV5-5
TGTGCCAGCAGCCAGAACTTCGGCAGGGGTACTGAAGCTTTCTTT
CASSQNFGRGTEAFF
>TRBJ2-7|.|.|TRBV12-2
TGTGCAAGTCGCCCCGGGGAGGGTCGTAGCGAGCAGTACTTC
CASRPGEGRSEQYF
>TRBJ2-2|TRBD1|few|TRBV3-1/TRBV3-2
TGTGCCAGCAGCCCCCCCGGGACAGGGGTTACCGGGGAGCTGTTTTTT
CASSPPGTGVTGELFF
>TRBJ2-1|TRBD2|once|TRBV4-3
TGCGCCAGCAGCCAAGATCTTCCGCGACTAGCGGGGTACAATGAGCAGTTCTTC
CASSQDLPRLAGYNEQFF
>TRBJ2-7|.|.|TRBV4-3
TGCGCCAGCAGCCAAGATCAGGAGGCAGGCGAGCAGTACTTC
CASSQDQEAGEQYF
>TRBJ2-4|.|.|TRBV5-6
TGTGCCAGCAGCTCCCGTTGGAGGGGGCACATTCAGTACTTC
CASSSRWRGHIQYF
>TRBJ1-5|.|.|TRBV7-2
TGTGCCAGCAGCTTAAACTCAGGGGGCAATCAGCCCCAGCATTTT
CASSLNSGGNQPQHF
>TRBJ2-1|TRBD2|.|TRBV7-8
TGTGCCAGCAGCTTAGTAGTGGGTGGACTAGCGGGGGAGAATGAGCAGTTCTTC
CASSLVVGGLAGENEQFF
>TRBJ2-1|TRBD1|.|TRBV11-2
TGTGCCAGCAGCTCGATAGACAGGGTGCACAATGAGCAGTTCTTC
CASSSIDRVHNEQFF
>TRBJ2-3|.|.|TRBV4-1
TGCGCCAGCAGCCCGGGGCAGGGACAATTAGATACGCAGTATTTT
CASSPGQGQLDTQYF
>TRBJ1-2|TRBD1|few|TRBV5-1
TGCGCCAGCAGCTTAGGGGACAGGAATGGCTACACCTTC
CASSLGDRNGYTF
>TRBJ2-5|.|many|TRBV6-4
TGTGCCAGCAGTGACACGATTCAGGGGCAAGAGACCCAGTACTTC
CASSDTIQGQETQYF
>TRBJ2-7|TRBD2|.|TRBV11-3
TGTGCCAGCAGCTTAGGCGGGACTAGTGTCCACGAGCAGTACTTC
CASSLGGTSVHEQYF
>TRBJ2-1|.|.|TRBV7-2
TGTGCCAGCAGCTTAGCGGGGCATGAGCAGTTCTTC
CASSLAGHEQFF
>TRBJ2-5|.|many|TRBV2
TGTGCCAGCAGCCTTAGCGTGGAGACCCAGTACTTC
CASSLSVETQYF
>TRBJ1-2|.|.|TRBV28
TGTGCCAGCAGTTTAGTGACCGGGGGGGGGCGAGGATTGGGAGCATCTAACTATGGCTACACCTTC
CASSLVTGGGRGLGASNYGYTF
>TRBJ2-7|TRBD1|.|TRBV3-1/TRBV3-2
TGTGCCAGCAGCCAAGCAGGGACAGGGCCCTACGAGCAGTACTTC
CASSQAGTGPYEQYF
>TRBJ1-1|.|.|TRBV18
TGTGCCAGCTCACCTCAAAGAGGCCGAACGAACACTGAAGCTTTCTTT
CASSPQRGRTNTEAFF
>TRBJ1-2|.|few|TRBV7-8
TGTGCCAGCAGCTTATGGGCAGGATCAAGCGGCTACACCTTC
CASSLWAGSSGYTF
>TRBJ1-1|TRBD1|many|TRBV19
TGTGCCAGTAGTACGAGGACAGGGTTCGCCACTGAAGCTTTCTTT
CASSTRTGFATEAFF
>TRBJ1-1|.|.|TRBV27
TGTGCCAGCAGTTTAAAGGGGCGAACTGAAGCTTTCTTT
CASSLKGRTEAFF
>TRBJ2-7|.|.|TRBV5-4
TGTGCCAGCAATATGTCCCCGGAGAGAGAGCAGTACTTC
CASNMSPEREQYF
>TRBJ1-1|TRBD1|few|TRBV28
TGTGCCAGCAGCCGGACAGGGGCTATTGAAGCTTTCTTT
CASSRTGAIEAFF
>TRBJ2-3|.|.|TRBV6-2/TRBV6-3
TGTGCCAGCAGTAAGGCCGGGACTTCCGCAGATACGCAGTATTTT
CASSKAGTSADTQYF
>TRBJ1-2|.|.|TRBV27
TGTGCCAGCAGTCAGACAAGGGAGGGGTTTCGCGGCTACACCTTC
CASSQTREGFRGYTF
>TRBJ1-2|.|.|TRBV29-1
TGCAGCGTCGAGGACAGCATTAACTATGGCTACACCTTC
CSVEDSINYGYTF
>TRBJ2-2|TRBD2|.|TRBV11-3
TGTGCCAGCAGCTTAGATCAGGGCGGGAGTGCAGCCACCGGGGAGCTGTTTTTT
CASSLDQGGSAATGELFF
>TRBJ2-7|TRBD1|.|TRBV30
TGTGCCTGGAGTGTACTGGGACAGGACTACGAGCAGTACTTC
CAWSVLGQDYEQYF
>TRBJ1-2|TRBD1|.|TRBV9
TGTGCCAGCAGCAAAAGGGGGCCAGGCTATGGCTACACCTTC
CASSKRGPGYGYTF